This T cell receptor beta chain was captured in a study of identical twins. Study conclusions and caveats: Insertions ran lower in abundant cord blood beta clonotypes, though not in memory repertoires. For monozygotic twins, models underestimated out-of-frame TCR alpha sharing.

TCRdb independently ran MiXCR on the 5' RACE reads; one entry per CDR3 protein. The data show about 210,000 distinct CDR3 sequences, with around a tenth seen just once and 5% to 6.5% held by the top ten. Each donor was a healthy Caucasian. This clonotype was found many times. The antigen is not known. CDR1 and CDR2 from the germline V gene are ENHRY and SYGVKD. The CDR3 is made up of 15 amino acids. Trimming cost V 5 bases and J 0 bases, with 11 bases left between them. The clonotype comes from a young woman in good health. Sequences were obtained from memory (CD45RO+) T cells sorted from blood. J is TRBJ2-1 and V is TRBV10-3; D might be TRBD2 (5 bases). CDR3 coding DNA: TGTGCCATCAGTTCGGTGCGGGCCTCCTACAATGAGCAGTTCTTC. As protein: CAISSVRASYNEQFF.